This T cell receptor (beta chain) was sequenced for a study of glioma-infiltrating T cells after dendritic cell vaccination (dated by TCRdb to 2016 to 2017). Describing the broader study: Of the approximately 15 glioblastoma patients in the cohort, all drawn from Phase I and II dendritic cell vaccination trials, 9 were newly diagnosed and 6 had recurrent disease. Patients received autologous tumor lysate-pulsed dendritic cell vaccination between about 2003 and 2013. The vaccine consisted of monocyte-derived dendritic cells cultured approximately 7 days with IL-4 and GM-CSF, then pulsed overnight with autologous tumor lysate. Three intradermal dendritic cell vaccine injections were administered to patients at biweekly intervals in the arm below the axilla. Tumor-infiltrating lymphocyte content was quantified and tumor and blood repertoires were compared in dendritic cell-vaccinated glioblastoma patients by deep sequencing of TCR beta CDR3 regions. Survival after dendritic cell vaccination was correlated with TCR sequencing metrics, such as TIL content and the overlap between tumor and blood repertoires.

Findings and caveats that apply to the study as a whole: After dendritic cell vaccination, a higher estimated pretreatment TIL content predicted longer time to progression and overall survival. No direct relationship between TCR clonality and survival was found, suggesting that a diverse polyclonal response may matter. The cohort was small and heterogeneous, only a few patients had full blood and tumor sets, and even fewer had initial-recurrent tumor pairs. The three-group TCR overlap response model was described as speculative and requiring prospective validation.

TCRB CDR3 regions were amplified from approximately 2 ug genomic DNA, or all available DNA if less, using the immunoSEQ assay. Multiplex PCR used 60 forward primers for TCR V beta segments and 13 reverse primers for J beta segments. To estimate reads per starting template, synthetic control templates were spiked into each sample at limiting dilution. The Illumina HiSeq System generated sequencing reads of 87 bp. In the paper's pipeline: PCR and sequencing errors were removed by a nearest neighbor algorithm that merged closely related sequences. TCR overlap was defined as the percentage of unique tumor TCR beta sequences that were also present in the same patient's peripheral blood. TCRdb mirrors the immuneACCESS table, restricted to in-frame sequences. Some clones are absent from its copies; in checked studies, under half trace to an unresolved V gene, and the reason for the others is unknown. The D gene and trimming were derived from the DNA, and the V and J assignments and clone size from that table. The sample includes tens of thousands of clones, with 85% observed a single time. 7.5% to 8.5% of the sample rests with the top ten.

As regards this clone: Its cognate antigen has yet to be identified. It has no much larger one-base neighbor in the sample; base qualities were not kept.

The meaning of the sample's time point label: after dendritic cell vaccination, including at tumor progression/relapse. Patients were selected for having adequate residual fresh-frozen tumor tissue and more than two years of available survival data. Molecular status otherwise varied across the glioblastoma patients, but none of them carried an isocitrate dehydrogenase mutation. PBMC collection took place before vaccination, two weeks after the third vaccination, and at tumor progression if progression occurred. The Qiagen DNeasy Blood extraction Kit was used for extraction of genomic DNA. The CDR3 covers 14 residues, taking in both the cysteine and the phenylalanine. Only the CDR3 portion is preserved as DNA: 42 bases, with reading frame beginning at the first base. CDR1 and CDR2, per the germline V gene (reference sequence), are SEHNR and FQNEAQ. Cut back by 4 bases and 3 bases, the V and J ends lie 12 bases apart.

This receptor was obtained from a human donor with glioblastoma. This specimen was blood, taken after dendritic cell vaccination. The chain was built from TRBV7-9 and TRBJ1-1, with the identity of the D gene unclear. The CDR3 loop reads CASSSDTFHTEAFF. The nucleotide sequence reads TGTGCCAGCAGCTCCGACACGTTCCACACTGAAGCTTTCTTT.